This T cell receptor beta chain was captured in a study of T cell changes during pregnancy in multiple sclerosis. Germline CDR1 reads SGHTA; CDR2 reads FQGTGA. This CDR3 spans 14 amino acids. V shed 2 bases and J shed 4 bases, with 10 bases lying between them. Data came from immunoSEQ multiplex PCR; TCRdb stores just in-frame clones and leaves some out. The sample records about 77,000 clones, 89% being singletons. The input for sequencing was peripheral blood, taken before pregnancy. The TCR originated in a female donor with multiple sclerosis, enrolled in a pregnancy study. The chain couples TRBV7-3 to TRBJ2-3, with a weak D call TRBD2 (6 bases). In nucleotides, the CDR3 is TGTGCCAGCAGCTTAGGGACTCCTCCAGATACGCAGTATTTT. This encodes CASSLGTPPDTQYF. Complete variable domain (other parts from reference TRBV7-3 and TRBJ2-3): GAGVSQTPSNKVTEKGKYVELRCDPISGHTALYWYRQSLGQGPEFLIYFQGTGAADDSGLPNDRFFAVRPEGSVSTLKIQRTERGDSAVYLCASSLGTPPDTQYFGPGTRLTVL.